The present T cell receptor beta chain was sequenced within a study of cytomegalovirus exposure and HLA in healthy donors. In the PCR, 60 Vbeta and 13 Jbeta primers were used. The data were produced by immunoSEQ multiplex PCR, yet TCRdb's version contains in-frame clones alone and is incomplete. Listed are fewer than 150,000 clones; less than 3% falls within the top ten. Study-wide findings and caveats: On later analysis, the bulk of CMV-associated TCR beta chains appeared to be HLA-restricted. Sequencing likely produced, as an artifact, a cluster of highly shared sequence variants. Listed as cytomegalovirus-associated were over 150 TCR beta chains.

On this clone: Its antigen remains unidentified.

The source material was PBMCs. This TCR derives from a man aged 35 to 55 in good health and CMV-seronegative.

The CDR3 DNA sequence: TGCGCCAGCAGCTCCCCAGCGGGATACTACGAGCAGTACTTC. It codes for CASSSPAGYYEQYF. The chain joins TRBV5-1 to TRBJ2-7; 7 nucleotides line up with TRBD2. Losses at the gene ends were 3 bases for V and 3 bases for J; bases not matched to a gene: 6. This CDR3 is 14 amino acids long. Germline V gives CDR1 SGHRS, CDR2 YFSETQ.